This T cell receptor (beta chain) stems from a study of cytomegalovirus exposure and HLA in healthy donors. At the level of the study: HLA-typed donors contributed around 88 million unique TCRs, which were held in an early data release.

V was trimmed by 3 bases and J by 0 bases, leaving 9 bases between them. This CDR3 is built from 15 residues. CDR1 ENHRY and CDR2 SYGVKD come from the germline V gene. The PCR was carried out with 60 Vbeta primers and 13 Jbeta primers. TCRdb's copy holds only in-frame clones and misses some; the assay was immunoSEQ multiplex PCR. The profile covers about 83,000 clones, with roughly 79% appearing a single time and 1.9% taken by the ten largest. The clonotype comes from a woman aged 25 to 39 in good health and CMV-seronegative. Source material: PBMCs. The V gene is TRBV10-3, the J gene TRBJ1-5, with D possibly being TRBD1 (5 bases). CDR3 amino acids: CAISEDRHSNQPQHF. Written as DNA, the CDR3 is TGTGCCATCAGTGAAGACAGACATAGCAATCAGCCCCAGCATTTT.